This TCR beta chain was identified during a study of T-cell reconstitution after alpha-beta-depleted transplantation in children. J lost 8 bases, V lost 2 bases, and 6 bases had no gene match. Looked up from germline, CDR1 is MNHNS and CDR2 is SASEGT. This CDR3 has 14 amino acids. Molecular barcoding with unique molecular identifiers was used for the TCRbeta library. Using its own MiXCR run on the PCR reads, TCRdb lists one record per CDR3 protein. The data contain some 520,000 distinct CDR3 sequences, approximately 32% of them singletons. The source is a human donor who donated a stem cell graft to a child with aplastic anemia. The chain carries TRBV6-1 and TRBJ1-2; 9 bases line up with TRBD1. The sample was PBMCs from the stem cell graft donor, taken from the stem cell graft. The CDR3 nucleotides are TGTGCCAGCAGTGAATTCCGGACAGGGGACGGCTACACCTTC. It specifies CASSEFRTGDGYTF.